This T cell receptor beta chain appears in the sequencing data of a study of blood T cell repertoires in COVID-19. The wider study: Collection of acute and convalescent COVID-19 samples took place in the United States, Italy and Spain. PBMCs, B-cell-depleted T cells, or T cells were the source of the cDNA or gDNA that made up the material.

Produced via immunoSEQ multiplex PCR; TCRdb's table is partial and in-frame only. The data hold about 130,000 clones, with about 87% observed a single time. Germline CDR1 and CDR2: MDHEN and SYDVKM. V shed 5 bases and J 4 bases; nucleotides not matched to a gene: 8. The CDR3 has 16 amino acids. This clonotype originated in a woman in her fifties or sixties with acute or convalescent COVID-19. Sequenced material: peripheral blood. The V gene is TRBV28, the J gene TRBJ1-5, with TRBD1 matching 10 bases. CDR3 DNA sequence: TGTGCCAGCAGTCCTACCGGGACAGGGGTAAATCAGCCCCAGCATTTT. It translates to CASSPTGTGVNQPQHF.